The rows below give T cell receptor beta chains drawn from one sample of a study of T cells after yellow fever vaccination. TCRdb itself ran the 5' RACE reads through MiXCR, one entry per CDR3 protein. The table records nearly 300,000 distinct CDR3 sequences, approximately 8% of them present only once. The specimen was CD4+ T cells sorted from PBMCs, collected 5 days after the yellow fever booster vaccination. The source of these receptors is a man in his late teens or twenties who received the YFV17D yellow fever vaccine. The CDR3 runs from the conserved cysteine through the conserved F or W. D genes are given only for firm matches. Some rows have no size entry. The others give once, few or many, or a class for an expanded clone.

cdr3_aa | cdr3_nt | j_call | d_call | clone_size | v_call
CSARPSNYEQYF | TGCAGTGCTAGGCCGAGCAACTACGAGCAGTACTTC | TRBJ2-7 | . | . | TRBV20-1
CASSLGQAYNSPLHF | TGCGCCAGCAGCCTCGGACAGGCATATAATTCACCCCTCCACTTT | TRBJ1-6 | TRBD1 | . | TRBV4-1
CSAREVLYTDTQYF | TGCAGTGCTAGAGAGGTACTTTACACAGATACGCAGTATTTT | TRBJ2-3 | . | few | TRBV20-1
CASSELGTDTQYF | TGTGCCAGCAGTGAATTGGGCACAGATACGCAGTATTTT | TRBJ2-3 | . | many | TRBV25-1
CASSRDSTVYGYTF | TGTGCCAGCAGCCGGGATTCTACGGTCTATGGCTACACCTTC | TRBJ1-2 | . | few | TRBV6-2/TRBV6-3
CASSFVDEQFF | TGTGCCAGCAGCTTTGTGGATGAGCAGTTCTTC | TRBJ2-1 | . | few | TRBV5-6
CASSRRLDTEAFF | TGTGCCAGCAGCCGCAGATTGGATACTGAAGCTTTCTTT | TRBJ1-1 | . | many | TRBV7-9
CSVRGQTQYF | TGCAGCGTCCGAGGTCAGACCCAGTACTTC | TRBJ2-5 | . | many | TRBV29-1
CATSEGPRDNEQFF | TGTGCCACCAGTGAAGGTCCTCGGGACAATGAGCAGTTCTTC | TRBJ2-1 | . | . | TRBV24-1
CASGGLGHNEQFF | TGTGCCAGCGGGGGACTAGGGCATAATGAGCAGTTCTTC | TRBJ2-1 | TRBD2 | few | TRBV27
CASGFGNAETQYF | TGTGCTAGTGGTTTTGGGAATGCTGAGACCCAGTACTTC | TRBJ2-5 | . | . | TRBV12-5
CASSPPGAGNTIYF | TGTGCCAGCAGCCCCCCAGGGGCTGGAAACACCATATATTTT | TRBJ1-3 | . | . | TRBV9
CASSFTWGTDTQYF | TGCGCCAGCAGCTTCACATGGGGCACAGATACGCAGTATTTT | TRBJ2-3 | . | . | TRBV5-1
CASSETGLRGYTF | TGTGCCAGCAGCGAAACAGGGCTCCGCGGCTACACCTTC | TRBJ1-2 | . | few | TRBV7-3
CASSRVGWPYEQYF | TGTGCCAGCAGCCGCGTAGGATGGCCTTACGAGCAGTACTTC | TRBJ2-7 | . | . | TRBV6-2/TRBV6-3
CSAYTSGGDEQYF | TGCAGTGCGTATACTAGCGGGGGGGACGAGCAGTACTTC | TRBJ2-7 | TRBD2 | . | TRBV20-1
CASSQRTRLEGANVLTF | TGTGCCAGCAGCCAGAGGACACGCCTCGAGGGGGCCAACGTCCTGACTTTC | TRBJ2-6 | . | many | TRBV4-2
CASSPQGAGAGYTF | TGTGCCAGCTCACCACAAGGGGCAGGGGCTGGCTACACCTTC | TRBJ1-2 | . | . | TRBV18
CASSTTSGAGANVLTF | TGCGCCAGCAGCACCACCTCGGGGGCTGGGGCCAACGTCCTGACTTTC | TRBJ2-6 | . | many | TRBV5-1
CASSSRQGAHQPQHF | TGTGCCAGCAGTTCAAGACAGGGGGCCCACCAGCCCCAGCATTTT | TRBJ1-5 | TRBD1 | . | TRBV28
CASSRDSLGANVLTF | TGTGCCAGCAGCAGGGACAGCCTGGGGGCCAACGTCCTGACTTTC | TRBJ2-6 | TRBD1 | few | TRBV12-3/TRBV12-4
CASSLGTNREKLFF | TGTGCCAGCAGTCTCGGGACTAATCGGGAAAAACTGTTTTTT | TRBJ1-4 | . | . | TRBV12-3/TRBV12-4
CASSLGGSEQFF | TGCGCCAGCAGCTTGGGGGGGAGTGAGCAGTTCTTC | TRBJ2-1 | . | . | TRBV5-1
CASLRGESTDTQYF | TGTGCCTCCCTCAGGGGGGAGAGCACAGATACGCAGTATTTT | TRBJ2-3 | . | . | TRBV6-6
CAISESGGEGYTF | TGTGCCATCAGTGAGAGCGGGGGCGAAGGCTACACCTTC | TRBJ1-2 | . | few | TRBV10-3
CASGTALGGYTF | TGTGCCTCCGGGACAGCCTTGGGCGGCTACACCTTC | TRBJ1-2 | TRBD1 | . | TRBV28
CASSLARLAGVETQYF | TGTGCCAGCAGCTTAGCGCGGCTAGCGGGGGTTGAGACCCAGTACTTC | TRBJ2-5 | TRBD2 | many | TRBV7-8
CASMPGLASDTQYF | TGTGCCAGCATGCCGGGACTAGCATCAGATACGCAGTATTTT | TRBJ2-3 | TRBD2 | . | TRBV12-3/TRBV12-4
CASSLQGTNTGELFF | TGTGCCAGCAGTTTACAGGGTACGAACACCGGGGAGCTGTTTTTT | TRBJ2-2 | . | many | TRBV12-3/TRBV12-4
CASSSRIDNEQFF | TGCGCCAGCAGCTCAAGGATCGACAATGAGCAGTTCTTC | TRBJ2-1 | . | few | TRBV5-1
CASGSETNYGYTF | TGTGCTAGTGGTTCGGAGACTAACTATGGCTACACCTTC | TRBJ1-2 | . | . | TRBV12-5
CSVGGAGGPQETQYF | TGCAGCGTTGGGGGAGCGGGGGGGCCACAGGAGACCCAGTACTTC | TRBJ2-5 | TRBD2 | . | TRBV29-1
CASSLPDPNSPLHF | TGTGCCAGCAGCTTGCCGGATCCCAATTCACCCCTCCACTTT | TRBJ1-6 | . | . | TRBV5-5
CAISGPTGEREQYF | TGTGCCATCAGTGGCCCGACAGGGGAACGCGAGCAGTACTTC | TRBJ2-7 | TRBD1 | . | TRBV10-3
CASSPGRARDTF | TGTGCCAGCAGCCCCGGGAGGGCCCGAGACACCTTC | TRBJ1-2 | . | . | TRBV7-2
CASSIEANYEQYF | TGTGCCAGTAGTATAGAGGCGAACTACGAGCAGTACTTC | TRBJ2-7 | . | once | TRBV19
CASSQTRNTEAFF | TGTGCCAGCAGCCAAACCCGGAACACTGAAGCTTTCTTT | TRBJ1-1 | . | few | TRBV3-1
CASSTGENQPQHF | TGTGCCAGCAGCACAGGAGAAAATCAGCCCCAGCATTTT | TRBJ1-5 | . | few | TRBV6-6
CASSLDSRVNTEAFF | TGTGCCAGCAGCTTAGATTCCAGGGTGAACACTGAAGCTTTCTTT | TRBJ1-1 | . | . | TRBV11-2
CASSLVGPGDTEAFF | TGCGCCAGCAGCTTGGTGGGCCCGGGGGACACTGAAGCTTTCTTT | TRBJ1-1 | . | . | TRBV5-1
CASSFRLGDGYTF | TGTGCCAGCAGTTTCAGGTTAGGGGATGGCTACACCTTC | TRBJ1-2 | . | once | TRBV12-3/TRBV12-4
CASSPRIRGTSYEQYF | TGTGCCAGCAGCCCACGGATCCGGGGGACCTCCTACGAGCAGTACTTC | TRBJ2-7 | . | few | TRBV7-6
CASSFGQGYNSPLHF | TGCGCCAGCAGCTTTGGACAGGGGTATAATTCACCCCTCCACTTT | TRBJ1-6 | TRBD1 | . | TRBV5-1
CASSLGGARNNEQFF | TGCGCCAGCAGCTTGGGAGGGGCCCGGAACAATGAGCAGTTCTTC | TRBJ2-1 | . | . | TRBV5-1
CASSSQGNTEAFF | TGTGCCAGCAGCTCTCAGGGGAACACTGAAGCTTTCTTT | TRBJ1-1 | . | many | TRBV7-9